The 18 T cell receptor beta chains in this list originate from one sample, sequenced in a study of shared clonotypes between healthy human individuals (dated by TCRdb to 2020 to 2021). Library method: the immunoSEQ multiplex PCR assay. What TCRdb holds here is the immuneACCESS table cut down to in-frame rearrangements. Part of the clones is not present; checked against another copy, under half of the missing clones reflect an unresolved V gene, and the others are unexplained. The sample profile shows about 510,000 clones; about three quarters of them were found once. About 12% of the sample rests with the top ten. What was sequenced was PBMCs. These receptors were obtained from a woman between 35 and 50 years old in good health. Some clones in this sample may be carry-over from other donors' samples.

The chain joins TRBV30 to TRBJ2-1; D gene unclear. The CDR3 runs to 12 residues. Germline CDR1 is GTSNPN and CDR2 is SVGIG (reference sequence). Trimming took off 0 bases at V and 10 bases at J, with 10 bases between the two ends. The CDR3 spells CAWSVMRGEQFF. The CDR3 nucleotides read TGTGCCTGGAGTGTAATGAGAGGAGAGCAGTTCTTC.

This chain links TRBV2 with TRBJ2-2; D is unresolved. Germline V gene lookup returns CDR1 SNHLY and CDR2 FYNNEI. With 2 bases removed from V and 5 bases from J, the gap between germline ends came to 6 bases. The CDR3 loop spans 13 amino acids. CDR3 residues: CASSEHRTGELFF. In DNA, the CDR3 is TGTGCCAGCAGTGAACATCGGACCGGGGAGCTGTTTTTT.

The chain employs TRBV21-1 and TRBJ2-1; the table's D call of TRBD1 was not tested on the DNA. TRBV21-1 is classified as a pseudogene. CDR3 size: 16 residues. The CDR3 loop is CASSSRSYRVYCEQFF. DNA for the CDR3: TGTGCCAGCAGCTCCCGCTCCTACAGGGTATATTGTGAGCAGTTCTTC.

The genes are TRBV27 and TRBJ2-3; D tentatively reads TRBD1 or TRBD2 (8 bases each). The CDR3 has 20 residues. Per germline, CDR1 MNHEY and CDR2 SMNVEV (reference sequence). The V end was cut by 1 base, the J end by 0 bases, with 23 bases between. The CDR3 nucleotides are TGTGCCAGCAGTTTATTAGGGGGACAGGCGGGAGGATCTAGCACAGATACGCAGTATTTT. It yields the protein CASSLLGGQAGGSSTDTQYF.

The rearrangement links TRBV18 to TRBJ2-5; no clear D. V lost 3 bases and J lost 3, with 8 bases in between. In germline, CDR1 is KGHSH, CDR2 LQKENI. The CDR3 runs 13 residues. CDR3 loop: CASSPLAEETQYF. Written as DNA, the CDR3 is TGTGCCAGCTCACCCCTGGCCGAAGAGACCCAGTACTTC.

The V call is TRBV2, the J call TRBJ2-1, with TRBD2 identical over 11 bases. CDR1 is SNHLY, CDR2 FYNNEI, per germline. The J segment lost 6 bases and the V segment lost 5 bases, leaving 6 bases of the junction unmatched. This CDR3 region has 15 residues. CDR3 in amino acids: CASSPTSGSVNEQFF. The CDR3 DNA sequence: TGTGCCAGCAGTCCTACTAGCGGGAGTGTCAATGAGCAGTTCTTC.

To note about this clone: Other DNA sequences in the sample encode the same CDR3. The chain employs TRBV20-1 and TRBJ2-3; D call uncertain. In germline, CDR1 is DFQATT, CDR2 SNEGSKA (reference sequence). CDR3 length: 11 amino acids. The V end was cut by 2 bases, the J end by 4 bases, with 4 bases between. The CDR3: CSARRSDTQYF. The CDR3 DNA is TGCAGTGCTAGACGATCAGATACGCAGTATTTT.

This clone was counted only a few times. The chain joins TRBV5-4 to TRBJ1-3, with a tentative D call TRBD1 (5 bases). The V end was cut by 0 bases, the J end by 2 bases, with 9 bases between. The CDR3 sequence is 15 residues long. The V gene's germline CDR1 is SGHNT and CDR2 YYREEE (reference sequence). The CDR3 sequence: CASSLGGRAGNTIYF. The CDR3 DNA sequence: TGTGCCAGCAGCTTGGGCGGCAGGGCTGGAAACACCATATATTTT.

The chain has TRBV5-4 and TRBJ2-3; 7 nucleotides line up with TRBD2. V lost 3 bases to trimming and J lost 0 bases; unmatched junction nucleotides: 1. The CDR3 is made up of 14 amino acids. Germline CDR1 SGHNT, CDR2 YYREEE (reference sequence). This chain's CDR3 is CASSYSGSTDTQYF. In nucleotides, the CDR3 is TGTGCCAGCAGCTATAGCGGGAGCACAGATACGCAGTATTTT.

The CDR3 here is CASSDCGTGAKETQYF. The CDR3 DNA reads TGTGCCAGCAGTGATTGTGGGACAGGGGCGAAGGAGACCCAGTACTTC. The V and J genes are TRBV6-4 and TRBJ2-5, with TRBD1 identical over 10 bases. This CDR3 has 16 amino acids. Germline-derived CDR1 and CDR2 are MRHNA and SNTAGT. V trimming: 3 bases; J trimming: 5 bases; junction bases outside the gene matches: 9.

V and J are TRBV13 and TRBJ1-1, with 9 bases lining up with TRBD1. The CDR3 contains 16 residues. Per germline, CDR1 PRHDT and CDR2 FYEKMQ (reference sequence). V gave up 3 bases and J gave up 4 bases; unmatched junction bases: 9. This CDR3 reads CASSFYTGGGGTEAFF. The DNA for the CDR3 is TGTGCCAGCAGCTTCTATACAGGGGGCGGGGGCACTGAAGCTTTCTTT.

To note about this clone: This specimen includes other DNA sequences encoding the same CDR3. The J gene is TRBJ2-1, the V gene TRBV5-1; 7 nucleotides agree with TRBD2. This CDR3 spans 14 amino acids. The ends lost 2 bases at V and 3 bases at J; junction bases unmatched: 2. The germline CDR1 and CDR2 sequences are SGHRS and YFSETQ. This chain's CDR3 is CASSLGDYYNEQFF. The CDR3, as DNA: TGCGCCAGCAGCTTAGGGGACTACTACAATGAGCAGTTCTTC.

The rearrangement uses TRBV9 and TRBJ2-2; perhaps TRBD2 as D (6 bases). CDR1 and CDR2 from the germline V gene are SGDLS and YYNGEE. Trimming shortened V by 3 bases and J by 1 base, and 16 bases separated the two germline ends. This CDR3 is 17 amino acids long. The CDR3 DNA follows: TGTGCCAGCAGCGGAAATGGGGACTCTGGGAACACCGGGGAGCTGTTTTTT. Residues: CASSGNGDSGNTGELFF.

The chain has TRBV18 and TRBJ2-1; a possible D gene is TRBD2 (6 bases). The CDR3 is 14 residues long. Trimming stripped 5 bases from V and 7 bases from J, with 15 bases between. Germline CDR1 KGHSH, CDR2 LQKENI. CDR3 sequence (DNA): TGTGCCAGCTCATCCCGCGGAGGGGAGAATGAGCAGTTCTTC. It specifies CASSSRGGENEQFF.

This clone came up a few times. This chain connects TRBV9 to TRBJ2-7, with a possible D match to TRBD2 (6 bases). CDR3 length equals 14 residues. The V end lost 1 base, the J end lost 5 bases, and 13 bases lay between the germline ends. Germline values: CDR1 SGDLS, CDR2 YYNGEE. The DNA for the CDR3 is TGTGCCAGCAGCGTAAGCGTGGGGGAGGACGAGCAGTACTTC. Translating it yields CASSVSVGEDEQYF.

The chain links TRBV27 to TRBJ2-5, with D maybe TRBD2 (6 bases). Germline CDR1 MNHEY, CDR2 SMNVEV (reference sequence). This CDR3 comprises 13 residues. Trimming removed 3 bases at V and 5 bases at J, with 10 bases between. The CDR3 loop is CASSFAGSETQYF. The CDR3 DNA reads TGTGCCAGCAGTTTCGCGGGGAGCGAGACCCAGTACTTC.

The chain employs TRBV28 and TRBJ1-5, with TRBD1 identical over 7 bases. The CDR3 contains 16 residues. Germline V gene sequence: CDR1 MDHEN, CDR2 SYDVKM. The junction had 7 bases not matched to a gene; V was cut back by 2 bases and J by 3 bases. The DNA of the CDR3 is TGTGCCAGCAGTTTAGCGAGACAGGGATACAATCAGCCCCAGCATTTT. Translating gives CASSLARQGYNQPQHF.

The rearrangement uses TRBV9 and TRBJ2-2, with 7 bases that match TRBD1. Germline CDR1 and CDR2: SGDLS and YYNGEE. This CDR3 is built from 16 residues. V lost 3 bases, J lost 6 bases, and 11 bases stayed unmatched. CDR3 bases: TGTGCCAGCAGCGATACGACAGGGTCGGTTTCCGGGGAGCTGTTTTTT. This translates into CASSDTTGSVSGELFF.